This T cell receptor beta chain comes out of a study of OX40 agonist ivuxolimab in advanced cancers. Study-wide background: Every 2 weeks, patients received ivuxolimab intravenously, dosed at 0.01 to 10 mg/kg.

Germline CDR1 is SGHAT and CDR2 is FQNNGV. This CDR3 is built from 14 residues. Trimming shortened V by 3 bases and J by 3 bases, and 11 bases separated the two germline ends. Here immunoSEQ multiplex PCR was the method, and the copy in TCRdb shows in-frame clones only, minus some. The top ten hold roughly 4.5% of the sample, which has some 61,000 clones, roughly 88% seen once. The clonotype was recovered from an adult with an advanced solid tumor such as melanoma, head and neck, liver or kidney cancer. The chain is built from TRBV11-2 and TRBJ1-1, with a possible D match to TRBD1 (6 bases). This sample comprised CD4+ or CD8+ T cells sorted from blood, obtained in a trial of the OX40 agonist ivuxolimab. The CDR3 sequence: CASSLWGRDTEAFF. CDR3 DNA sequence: TGTGCCAGCAGCTTGTGGGGGCGGGACACTGAAGCTTTCTTT. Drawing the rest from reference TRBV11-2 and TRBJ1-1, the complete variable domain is EAGVAQSPRYKIIEKRQSVAFWCNPISGHATLYWYQQILGQGPKLLIQFQNNGVVDDSQLPKDRFSAERLKGVDSTLKIQPAKLEDSAVYLCASSLWGRDTEAFFGQGTRLTVV.